This T cell receptor beta chain was recovered during a study of CD8 T cells in ankylosing spondylitis. General observations from the study: A TCR beta motif of about 8 highly homologous variants seemed to mark ankylosing spondylitis blood. Reported data indicate significant enrichment of disease-linked clones within matched ankylosing spondylitis synovial fluid. Reactive arthritis synovial fluid and blood were previously reported to contain some motif variants.

With molecular barcodes, quantitative 5'-RACE was used to make the TCR beta libraries. TCRdb redid the calling of the 5' RACE reads with MiXCR, one entry per CDR3 protein. The profile shows some 140,000 distinct CDR3 sequences, about an eighth of them singletons. This clonotype showed up many times. Its cognate antigen is unknown. The CDR3 contains 17 residues. Germline V gene data show CDR1 as SQVTM and CDR2 as ANQGSEA. The junction had 5 bases not matched to a gene; V was cut back by 3 bases and J by 0 bases. This sequence originates from a female donor with ankylosing spondylitis or in good health (not recorded which). The chain uses TRBV29-1 and TRBJ2-3; 14 bases are shared with TRBD2. What was sequenced was blood, either unsorted or a sorted T cell fraction (not recorded which). CDR3 coding DNA: TGCAGCGTTGACCCCGGGACTAGCGGGGGAAGCACAGATACGCAGTATTTT. Protein sequence: CSVDPGTSGGSTDTQYF.